Listed here are 19 T cell receptor beta chains from one sample, sequenced in a study of T-cell memory formation after mild COVID-19. TCRdb reanalysed the 5' RACE reads using MiXCR and keeps one entry per CDR3 protein. The sample includes under 400,000 distinct CDR3 sequences, under 25% seen only once; the top ten take roughly an eighth. What was sequenced was PBMCs or a T cell subset sorted from them (not recorded which). The receptors were sampled from an adult woman who had mild COVID-19 (a few samples of this study predate the infection). Cell type and time point are not known.

This rearrangement joins TRBV29-1 to TRBJ2-2, with 10 bases aligning to TRBD2. The V gene's germline CDR1 is SQVTM and CDR2 ANQGSEA. The CDR3 contains 16 residues. V gave up 1 base and J gave up 0 bases; unmatched junction bases: 2. The CDR3 protein is CSVEGTSGANTGELFF. DNA of the CDR3: TGCAGCGTTGAAGGGACTAGCGGTGCGAACACCGGGGAGCTGTTTTTT.

The chain combines TRBV4-1 with TRBJ2-7, with 8 bases identical to TRBD2. Germline trimming cut 0 bases from V and 4 bases from J; bases unmatched to any gene: 5. The CDR3 has 15 amino acids. Germline values: CDR1 MGHRA, CDR2 YSYEKL. Here the CDR3 reads CASSQETSGSYEQYF. The CDR3 coding sequence is TGCGCCAGCAGCCAAGAAACCAGCGGGAGTTACGAGCAGTACTTC.

This clonotype was seen more than once but under ten times. The chain is built from TRBV7-8 and TRBJ2-7, with 8 bases lining up with TRBD1. J gave up 0 bases and V 1 base, and 5 bases lay outside the gene matches. This CDR3 spans 16 amino acids. The germline V gene encodes CDR1 SGHVS and CDR2 FQNEAQ. The CDR3 spells CASSLGQGASSYEQYF. CDR3 sequence (DNA): TGTGCCAGCAGCTTAGGGCAGGGGGCCTCCTCCTACGAGCAGTACTTC.

The V call is TRBV6-1, the J call TRBJ1-2; a weak D match, TRBD1 (6 bases). The CDR3 has 13 amino acids. Per the germline V gene, CDR1 is MNHNS and CDR2 is SASEGT. Trimming left V 2 bases short and J 8 bases short, with 12 bases between. CDR3 nucleotide sequence: TGTGCCAGCAGTGAAAGGGGGGGCGGAGGCTACACCTTC. Translating gives CASSERGGGGYTF.

The chain's CDR3 is CASSLGGRSNEKLFF. The DNA of the CDR3 is TGTGCCAGCAGCTTAGGCGGCAGGAGTAATGAAAAACTGTTTTTT. The J gene is TRBJ1-4, the V gene TRBV7-9; D is unclear. The germline V and J ends were trimmed by 1 base and 4 bases, with 10 bases remaining between them. Per the germline V gene, CDR1 is SEHNR and CDR2 is FQNEAQ (reference sequence). The CDR3 is 15 residues long.

This rearrangement joins TRBV15 to TRBJ2-7; D might be TRBD2 (6 bases). CDR1 is LNHNV, CDR2 YYDKDF, per germline (reference sequence). The CDR3 is made up of 15 amino acids. V was shortened by 0 bases and J by 3 bases, with 12 bases between the two germline ends. As DNA, the CDR3 is TGTGCCACCAGCAGAGATGGGGGGATATACTACGAGCAGTACTTC. Amino acids: CATSRDGGIYYEQYF.

The chain recombines TRBV5-4 with TRBJ2-3; possible D gene TRBD1, 7 bases. There are 13 residues in the CDR3. V lost 3 bases, J lost 4 bases, and 9 bases lay in between. From germline, CDR1 is SGHNT and CDR2 YYREEE (reference sequence). The CDR3 bases are TGTGCCAGCAGCTCAGGGGGGCCAGATACGCAGTATTTT. It specifies CASSSGGPDTQYF.

As for this clonotype: At one boundary the junction diverges from the germline segment, which might be a read error. This chain links TRBV15 with TRBJ2-7, with a possible D match to TRBD1 (6 bases). CDR1 LNHNV and CDR2 YYDKDF come from the germline V gene (reference sequence). The CDR3 loop spans 13 amino acids. The CDR3 nucleotides read TGTGCCACCAGCAGCCTCAGGGGAATTAGGTCAGACTTC. Its protein product is CATSSLRGIRSDF.

This chain joins TRBV18 and TRBJ2-7, with TRBD1 identical over 9 bases. From germline, CDR1 is KGHSH and CDR2 LQKENI. The length of the CDR3 is 15 residues. J was trimmed by 1 base and V by 3 bases; bases with no gene match: 4. The CDR3 region is CASSPPGQGSYEQYF. DNA of the CDR3: TGTGCCAGCTCACCCCCGGGACAGGGATCCTACGAGCAGTACTTC.

The V gene is TRBV21-1, the J gene TRBJ2-7; TRBD1, the D gene given by the table, was not confirmed from the DNA. TRBV21-1 is annotated as a pseudogene. This CDR3 has 17 amino acids. The CDR3 spells CASSPPSTRQGSYEQYF. CDR3 bases: TGTGCCAGCAGCCCCCCATCAACAAGACAGGGATCCTACGAGCAGTACTTC.

The CDR3 coding sequence is TGTGCCAGCAGCCAAGGAGGGGGACTGAGCTACACCTTC. This encodes CASSQGGGLSYTF. The chain links TRBV2 to TRBJ1-2; D might be TRBD1 (6 bases). V shed 6 bases and J shed 9 bases, with 17 bases lying between them. CDR1 is SNHLY, CDR2 FYNNEI, per germline. This CDR3 is 13 amino acids long.

The genes are TRBV12-3 or TRBV12-4 and TRBJ1-1, with D perhaps matching TRBD1 (5 bases). The V gene lost 6 bases and the J gene lost 7 bases, with 18 bases spanning the gap. This CDR3 comprises 14 residues. As DNA, the CDR3 is TGTGCCAGCAGCCTAGCCGGGACTTCGGGTGAAGCTTTCTTT. It translates to CASSLAGTSGEAFF.

The rearrangement joins TRBV20-1 to TRBJ1-6, with a tentative D call TRBD1 (6 bases). Trimming removed 1 base from V and 9 bases from J, with 10 bases in between. The CDR3 length is 13 residues. CDR1 is DFQATT, CDR2 SNEGSKA, per germline (reference sequence). The CDR3 region is CSARVGGRSPLHF. DNA for the CDR3: TGCAGTGCTAGAGTTGGGGGGCGTTCACCCCTCCACTTT.

A word on this clonotype: Its ends do not fully match the called genes, so a read error is possible. The chain carries TRBV28 and TRBJ1-4, with 7 bases fitting TRBD1. Germline V CDR1 and CDR2: MDHEN, SYDVKM. The CDR3 runs to 13 residues. DNA for the CDR3: TGTGCCAGCAGTTTGTTGGGTCCTGGACAGGCGACCTTT. It encodes CASSLLGPGQATF.

The chain combines TRBV5-6 with TRBJ1-5, with D tentatively TRBD1 (5 bases). This CDR3 region has 14 residues. Germline assignment: CDR1 SGHDT and CDR2 YYEEEE. The V end lost 2 bases, the J end lost 6 bases, and 12 bases lay between the germline ends. The CDR3: CASSFGGNSQPQHF. In DNA form, the CDR3 reads TGTGCCAGCAGCTTCGGGGGGAACTCTCAGCCCCAGCATTTT.

The chain links TRBV6-5 to TRBJ2-5; perhaps D is TRBD1 or TRBD2 (5 bases each). CDR3 length: 15 residues. V lost 6 bases and J lost 5, with 19 bases in between. The germline gives CDR1 MNHEY, CDR2 SVGAGI. CDR3 protein: CASRVFGTARETQYF. DNA of the CDR3: TGTGCCAGCAGAGTGTTCGGGACCGCACGGGAGACCCAGTACTTC.

The rearrangement joins TRBV7-3 to TRBJ1-1; TRBD1 might be the D (6 bases). The CDR3 sequence is 16 residues long. V gave up 5 bases and J gave up 3 bases, with 19 bases separating them. The germline V gene has CDR1 SGHTA and CDR2 FQGTGA. CDR3 region: CASSLNGTPRDTEAFF. CDR3 DNA: TGTGCCAGCAGCCTCAACGGGACACCCAGAGACACTGAAGCTTTCTTT.

In its sample, this clonotype was seen many times. The chain couples TRBV29-1 to TRBJ2-2; D might be TRBD2 (6 bases). CDR1 is SQVTM and CDR2 is ANQGSEA in the germline V gene. The V and J ends lost 6 bases and 4 bases respectively, with 24 bases between them. The CDR3 length is 17 residues. For the CDR3, the DNA is TGCAGCGTCCGGCGTGGGGACTCCGAATCCCCCACCGGGGAGCTGTTTTTT. Translated, it gives CSVRRGDSESPTGELFF.

This clonotype was recorded a few times. This sequence joins TRBV14 and TRBJ1-4; TRBD1 aligns across 10 bases. CDR3 length: 16 residues. Germline CDR1 reads SGHDN; CDR2 reads FVKESK. The V gene end was trimmed by 2 bases and the J gene end by 7 bases; junction bases not matched to a gene: 7. CDR3 in amino acids: CASSQPRQGASEKLFF. In DNA, the CDR3 is TGTGCCAGCAGCCAACCACGACAGGGGGCGAGTGAAAAACTGTTTTTT.